The 20 T cell receptor beta chains listed next were all sequenced from one sample in a study of T cell changes during pregnancy in multiple sclerosis. The data were produced by immunoSEQ multiplex PCR, yet TCRdb's version contains in-frame clones alone and is incomplete. The profile shows 55,000 to 65,000 clones, nearly 95% of them singletons. Sequenced here: peripheral blood, sampled in the first trimester of pregnancy. The receptors shown here come from a female donor with multiple sclerosis, enrolled in a pregnancy study.

The CDR3 spells CASNVRRAYNEQFF. In nucleotides, the CDR3 is TGTGCCAGCAACGTAAGGAGGGCCTACAATGAGCAGTTCTTC. The chain joins TRBV7-2 to TRBJ2-1, with a tentative D call TRBD2 (6 bases). Germline loops: CDR1 SGHTA, CDR2 FQGNSA. Trimming cost V 7 bases and J 2 bases, with 12 bases left between them. The CDR3 is 14 amino acids.

The V call is TRBV27, the J call TRBJ2-7, with a possible D match to TRBD1 (7 bases). CDR1 is MNHEY and CDR2 is SMNVEV in the germline V gene (reference sequence). The CDR3 length is 15 residues. V was pared by 6 bases and J by 3 bases, with 18 bases between. CDR3 protein: CASSVGGTAVYEQYF. In DNA form, the CDR3 reads TGTGCCAGCAGCGTCGGAGGGACAGCGGTCTACGAGCAGTACTTC.

The chain carries TRBV6-5 and TRBJ2-7; no firm D call. Trimming removed 5 bases from V and 5 bases from J, with 7 bases in between. The germline V gene has CDR1 MNHEY and CDR2 SVGAGI. This CDR3 is 11 amino acids long. CDR3 coding DNA: TGTGCCAGCAGTCTCAGGAACGAGCAGTACTTC. It yields the protein CASSLRNEQYF.

The rearrangement uses TRBV6-4 and TRBJ2-1; D remains unclear. The V gene's germline CDR1 is MRHNA and CDR2 SNTAGT. V was trimmed by 0 bases and J by 7 bases, leaving 4 bases between them. The CDR3 is 12 amino acids. The CDR3 is CASSDSYNEQFF. The CDR3 nucleotides are TGTGCCAGCAGTGACTCATATAATGAGCAGTTCTTC.

The chain carries TRBV11-2 and TRBJ2-1; D unclear. V lost 5 bases and J lost 12, with 14 bases in between. The CDR3 spans 12 residues. The germline V gene has CDR1 SGHAT and CDR2 FQNNGV. CDR3 loop: CASSLISGGQFF. The CDR3 nucleotides read TGTGCCAGCAGCCTAATAAGTGGTGGGCAGTTCTTC.

This chain uses TRBV2 with TRBJ1-1, with 7 bases lining up with TRBD1. This CDR3 has 11 residues. V dropped 6 bases and J dropped 10; count of bases not matched to a gene: 5. Germline CDR1 and CDR2: SNHLY and FYNNEI. The DNA for the CDR3 is TGTGCCAGCAGCGACAGGGTTGGAGCTTTCTTT. Its protein is CASSDRVGAFF.

By share, this clone ranks as medium-sized. This chain connects TRBV13 to TRBJ2-1; weak D call: TRBD2 (6 bases). V was shortened by 4 bases and J by 5 bases, with 12 bases between the two germline ends. CDR3 length: 14 residues. From germline, CDR1 is PRHDT and CDR2 FYEKMQ (reference sequence). This CDR3 is CASSWRATDNEQFF. CDR3 sequence (DNA): TGTGCCAGCAGCTGGAGGGCAACCGACAATGAGCAGTTCTTC.

This chain joins TRBV5-6 and TRBJ2-4; D not certain. The V gene's germline CDR1 is SGHDT and CDR2 YYEEEE. This CDR3 region has 17 residues. Between the trimmed V and J ends, which lost 4 bases and 0 bases, there was a span of 17 bases. The CDR3 nucleotides read TGTGCCAGCAGCCCGTACAAGGAGCGCCTAGCCAAAAACATTCAGTACTTC. As protein: CASSPYKERLAKNIQYF.

The V gene is TRBV19, the J gene TRBJ1-6, with D tentatively TRBD1 (6 bases). The CDR3 length is 16 residues. The germline gives CDR1 LNHDA, CDR2 SQIVND (reference sequence). The V end was cut by 4 bases, the J end by 7 bases, with 17 bases between. The CDR3 DNA is TGTGCCAGTAGTAGAGCTTCGGGCAGGGGCAATTCACCCCTCCACTTT. It specifies CASSRASGRGNSPLHF.

V is TRBV30 and J is TRBJ2-2; 8 bases map to TRBD2. CDR3 length equals 14 residues. The germline V gene has CDR1 GTSNPN and CDR2 SVGIG (reference sequence). With V trimmed by 1 base and J by 4 bases, 2 bases remained unmatched. CDR3 DNA: TGTGCCTGGAGTGCGGGGGGGGCCACCGGGGAGCTGTTTTTT. This translates into CAWSAGGATGELFF.

The rearrangement links TRBV7-8 to TRBJ1-5; D is ambiguous. CDR3 size: 13 residues. In germline, CDR1 is SGHVS, CDR2 FQNEAQ. Trimming pared 7 bases from V and 1 base from J, leaving 8 bases between. The CDR3 bases are TGTGCCAGCACTAGGTGGAGCAATCAGCCCCAGCATTTT. It codes for CASTRWSNQPQHF.

The chain couples TRBV2 to TRBJ1-2; D may be TRBD1 (5 bases). The CDR3 has 14 residues. Trimming removed 2 bases at V and 14 bases at J, with 21 bases between. Germline-derived CDR1 and CDR2 are SNHLY and FYNNEI. For the CDR3, the DNA is TGTGCCAGCAGTGAAACCAGGGCTAGGTTTTGGCTTACCTTC. Encoded protein: CASSETRARFWLTF.

In DNA, the CDR3 is TGTGCCAGCAGCTTGGTTCCGGGAATAGACTCTGGAAACACCATATATTTT. Amino acid sequence: CASSLVPGIDSGNTIYF. The chain joins TRBV5-5 to TRBJ1-3; D gene ambiguous. V was pared by 0 bases and J by 0 bases, with 13 bases between. The CDR3 sequence is 17 residues long. The germline V gene has CDR1 SGHKS and CDR2 YYEKEE (reference sequence).

The chain has TRBV4-3 and TRBJ2-7, with TRBD1 matching 11 bases. The CDR3 runs to 16 residues. In germline, CDR1 is LGHNA, CDR2 YSLEER. V was pared by 0 bases and J by 3 bases, with 4 bases of the junction left unmatched. This CDR3 is CASSQESGTGGYEQYF. The CDR3 bases are TGCGCCAGCAGCCAAGAGTCCGGGACAGGGGGCTACGAGCAGTACTTC.

The CDR3 is CASSVGAGGGQRRALLYEQYF. CDR3 bases: TGTGCCAGCAGCGTAGGCGCGGGGGGGGGCCAGAGGAGAGCCTTACTCTACGAGCAGTACTTC. The chain uses TRBV9 and TRBJ2-7, with 9 nucleotides matching TRBD2. In germline, CDR1 is SGDLS, CDR2 YYNGEE. The CDR3 length is 21 residues. The junction had 22 bases not matched to a gene; V was cut back by 0 bases and J by 3 bases.

The chain is built from TRBV30 and TRBJ2-7, with 7 bases aligning to TRBD1. The germline V gene encodes CDR1 GTSNPN and CDR2 SVGIG (reference sequence). The CDR3 contains 11 residues. The V and J ends lost 4 bases and 9 bases, in that order; junction bases with no gene match: 6. Here the CDR3 reads CAWTQGVRQYF. The DNA of the CDR3 is TGTGCCTGGACCCAGGGGGTAAGGCAGTACTTC.

The chain uses TRBV6-5 and TRBJ1-1, with 7 bases identical to TRBD1. Germline CDR1 is MNHEY and CDR2 is SVGAGI. V shed 6 bases and J 2 bases; nucleotides not matched to a gene: 6. The CDR3 consists of 14 residues. CDR3 DNA: TGTGCCAGCAGGACGACAGGGTTCAACACTGAAGCTTTCTTT. This gives the protein CASRTTGFNTEAFF.

V usage is TRBV7-2 and J usage is TRBJ1-2; 9 bases line up with TRBD1. The CDR3 sequence is 15 residues long. The V gene end was trimmed by 0 bases and the J gene end by 4 bases; junction bases not matched to a gene: 3. Germline assignment: CDR1 SGHTA and CDR2 FQGNSA. In DNA form, the CDR3 reads TGTGCCAGCAGCTTAGCGTGGGACAGGGCCTATGGCTACACCTTC. Its protein is CASSLAWDRAYGYTF.

V is TRBV9 and J is TRBJ1-2, with a tentative D call TRBD1 (5 bases). The CDR3 is 16 residues long. CDR1 and CDR2 from the germline V gene are SGDLS and YYNGEE. V lost 2 bases and J 9 bases, leaving 23 bases between the germline ends. The CDR3 DNA reads as TGTGCCAGCAGCGTTTTCCCCGGGACCCTAGCGGACAGCTACACCTTC. Translation gives CASSVFPGTLADSYTF.

J is TRBJ2-3 and V is TRBV5-1; D might be TRBD1 (5 bases). With 9 bases removed from V and 3 bases from J, the gap between germline ends came to 20 bases. The CDR3 has 15 amino acids. Germline V gene sequence: CDR1 SGHRS, CDR2 YFSETQ. The chain's CDR3 is CATSLDQGRTDTQYF. CDR3 nucleotides: TGCGCCACCTCCCTGGACCAGGGAAGAACAGATACGCAGTATTTT.